Below, 17 T cell receptor beta chains from the same sample are listed, as sequenced in a study of blood T cell repertoires in COVID-19. Sequencing used immunoSEQ multiplex PCR; TCRdb keeps in-frame clones, though not all of them. The table lists approximately 250,000 clones, approximately 85% of them singletons. Material for sequencing was peripheral blood. The receptor source for this set is a man in his fifties with COVID-19, enrolled during active disease.

The V call is TRBV3-1 (or the pseudogene TRBV3-2), the J call TRBJ1-1; D uncertain. The CDR3 is made up of 14 amino acids. V lost 2 bases to trimming and J lost 1 base, with 8 bases between them. CDR1 and CDR2 from the germline V gene are LGHDT and YNNKEL (reference sequence). The CDR3: CASSQNSPNTEAFF. In nucleotides, the CDR3 is TGTGCCAGCAGCCAAAACAGCCCGAACACTGAAGCTTTCTTT.

Points on this clone: Different DNA sequences within this sample yield the same CDR3. This chain connects TRBV5-1 to TRBJ2-2; D call uncertain. This CDR3 has 16 residues. Trimming took off 0 bases at V and 0 bases at J, with 9 bases between the two ends. Germline CDR1 reads SGHRS; CDR2 reads YFSETQ. The CDR3 spells CASSLGVSANTGELFF. The CDR3 nucleotides are TGCGCCAGCAGCTTGGGGGTCAGCGCGAACACCGGGGAGCTGTTTTTT.

V usage is TRBV6-2 or TRBV6-3 and J usage is TRBJ2-7; TRBD2 might be the D (6 bases). Germline V gives CDR1 MNHEY, CDR2 SVGEGT. The V end lost 2 bases, the J end lost 0 bases, and 11 bases lay between the germline ends. The CDR3 spans 15 residues. CDR3 nucleotides: TGTGCCAGCAGTTACGGGGCGGGGATCTCCTACGAGCAGTACTTC. Its protein is CASSYGAGISYEQYF.

In its sample, this clone was seen a few times. The gene calls are TRBV3-1 (or the pseudogene TRBV3-2) and TRBJ2-1; a weak D match, TRBD2 (6 bases). The V end was cut by 3 bases, the J end by 0 bases, with 12 bases between. This CDR3 contains 16 residues. The germline gives CDR1 LGHDT, CDR2 YNNKEL (reference sequence). CDR3 coding DNA: TGTGCCAGCAGCCAGCGGGACTTGAGCTCCTACAATGAGCAGTTCTTC. It specifies CASSQRDLSSYNEQFF.

The chain joins TRBV2 to TRBJ1-1, with 7 bases aligning to TRBD1. The CDR3 is 15 amino acids. The germline CDR1 and CDR2 sequences are SNHLY and FYNNEI. V lost 6 bases to trimming and J lost 4 bases; unmatched junction nucleotides: 11. DNA for the CDR3: TGTGCCAGCAGCGTAACAGGGGAATGGAGCACTGAAGCTTTCTTT. Protein product: CASSVTGEWSTEAFF.

In this sample, this clone turned up a few times. The chain joins TRBV4-2 to TRBJ2-2; 7 bases are a match to TRBD2. The V segment lost 4 bases and the J segment 8 bases; nucleotides outside the gene matches: 10. Germline loops: CDR1 LGHNA, CDR2 YNFKEQ. This CDR3 region has 15 residues. The CDR3 region has the DNA TGTGCCAGCAGCCGGGGGGGAAGGACCCCAGGGGAGCTGTTTTTT. Translating gives CASSRGGRTPGELFF.

The rearrangement links TRBV28 to TRBJ1-6; 8 nucleotides align to TRBD1. The V and J ends lost 8 bases and 7 bases, in that order; junction bases with no gene match: 16. The CDR3 totals 17 residues. Germline CDR1 is MDHEN and CDR2 is SYDVKM. The chain's CDR3 is CASASGTGSRRNSPLHF. The DNA of the CDR3 is TGTGCCAGCGCCTCCGGGACAGGTTCTAGGAGGAATTCACCCCTCCACTTT.

The chain carries TRBV29-1 and TRBJ1-3; maybe TRBD1 (5 bases). Germline lookup yields CDR1 SQVTM and CDR2 ANQGSEA. The CDR3 sequence is 14 residues long. V shed 3 bases and J shed 0 bases, with 9 bases lying between them. In DNA, the CDR3 is TGCAGCGTTGACGACAGATCCTCTGGAAACACCATATATTTT. This translates into CSVDDRSSGNTIYF.

The chain carries TRBV5-4 and TRBJ2-5, with 8 nucleotides matching TRBD2. The CDR3 covers 15 residues. V was pared by 9 bases and J by 5 bases, with 15 bases of the junction left unmatched. CDR1 is SGHNT and CDR2 is YYREEE in the germline V gene (reference sequence). For the CDR3, the DNA is TGTGCCATCCAAACGGTCGGGGGGGCCAGGGAGACCCAGTACTTC. As protein: CAIQTVGGARETQYF.

This chain links TRBV12-3 or TRBV12-4 with TRBJ2-7; weak D call: TRBD2 (6 bases). The V gene lost 3 bases and the J gene lost 2 bases, with 8 bases spanning the gap. CDR3 length: 13 amino acids. The CDR3 spells CASSFGTAYEQYF. The CDR3 DNA is TGTGCCAGCAGTTTCGGGACTGCCTACGAGCAGTACTTC.

The J gene is TRBJ2-7, the V gene TRBV27; 10 bases are a match to TRBD1. Germline lookup yields CDR1 MNHEY and CDR2 SMNVEV (reference sequence). The CDR3 extends over 16 amino acids. Losses at the gene ends were 4 bases for V and 1 base for J; bases not matched to a gene: 7. CDR3 in amino acids: CASSWSGTGVSYEQYF. The CDR3 DNA reads TGTGCCAGCAGTTGGAGCGGGACAGGGGTATCCTACGAGCAGTACTTC.

The chain couples TRBV5-1 to TRBJ1-1; TRBD1 might be the D (5 bases). The length of the CDR3 is 13 residues. V was cut by 4 bases and J by 1 base, with 8 bases left in between. Germline V gives CDR1 SGHRS, CDR2 YFSETQ. The CDR3, as DNA: TGCGCCAGCAGCGTCGGGGGGAACACTGAAGCTTTCTTT. Its protein is CASSVGGNTEAFF.

V usage is TRBV9 and J usage is TRBJ2-5; the D gene is possibly TRBD2 (7 bases). Trimming removed 0 bases at V and 4 bases at J, with 16 bases between. The CDR3 loop spans 16 amino acids. Germline CDR1 and CDR2: SGDLS and YYNGEE. CDR3 in amino acids: CASSVDPQGRGETQYF. CDR3 DNA sequence: TGTGCCAGCAGCGTAGATCCGCAGGGGAGGGGAGAGACCCAGTACTTC.

V gene TRBV12-3 or TRBV12-4 combines with J gene TRBJ1-2, with a possible D match to TRBD1 (6 bases). This CDR3 spans 13 amino acids. V lost 7 bases and J 8 bases, leaving 17 bases between the germline ends. The CDR3: CASTLDRLGGYTF. CDR3 nucleotide sequence: TGTGCCAGCACCCTCGACAGGTTGGGCGGCTACACCTTC.

The rearrangement uses TRBV18 and TRBJ1-6; 7 bases agree with TRBD1. J gave up 6 bases and V 3 bases, and 8 bases lay outside the gene matches. There are 16 residues in the CDR3. Germline assignment: CDR1 KGHSH and CDR2 LQKENI. The CDR3 nucleotides are TGTGCCAGCTCACCGGGACAGCCGGCCCTTAATTCACCCCTCCACTTT. This codes for CASSPGQPALNSPLHF.

This chain connects TRBV6-1 to TRBJ2-7; 9 bases match TRBD1. The V and J ends lost 5 bases and 5 bases, in that order; junction bases with no gene match: 7. The V gene's germline CDR1 is MNHNS and CDR2 SASEGT. The CDR3 has 14 residues. CDR3 DNA: TGTGCCAGCAGTCTCGGACAGGGGAGAGACGAGCAGTACTTC. This codes for CASSLGQGRDEQYF.

The chain has TRBV5-6 and TRBJ1-1; no clear D gene. Trimming stripped 0 bases from V and 0 bases from J, with 9 bases between. This CDR3 has 15 amino acids. The germline V gene encodes CDR1 SGHDT and CDR2 YYEEEE. The CDR3 loop is CASSLDASMNTEAFF. The DNA for the CDR3 is TGTGCCAGCAGCTTGGATGCCAGTATGAACACTGAAGCTTTCTTT.